One and the same sample provided the 14 T cell receptor beta chains below, sequenced in a study of blood T cell repertoires in COVID-19. The data were produced by immunoSEQ multiplex PCR, yet TCRdb's version contains in-frame clones alone and is incomplete. The data contain tens of thousands of clones, 65% to 90% of them singletons. Sequencing was done on a sample of peripheral blood. Receptors were obtained from a man in his 60s with acute or convalescent COVID-19.

V usage is TRBV11-3 and J usage is TRBJ2-7; D is unresolved. Germline CDR1 reads SGHNT; CDR2 reads YENEEA. V shed 0 bases and J shed 6 bases, with 6 bases lying between them. The length of the CDR3 is 12 residues. In DNA form, the CDR3 reads TGTGCCAGCAGCTTAGATCCCCGCGAGCAGTACTTC. Its translation: CASSLDPREQYF.

V gene TRBV5-1 combines with J gene TRBJ1-1; 7 bases align to TRBD1. The CDR3 is 17 amino acids. Germline V gives CDR1 SGHRS, CDR2 YFSETQ. The trim removed 0 bases at V and 4 bases at J, leaving 12 bases unmatched. CDR3 coding DNA: TGCGCCAGCAGCTTGGCCGAGGGGGCAGGTTTGAGCACTGAAGCTTTCTTT. This sequence encodes CASSLAEGAGLSTEAFF.

The V gene is TRBV6-5, the J gene TRBJ1-2, with a tentative D call TRBD1 (6 bases). V dropped 6 bases and J dropped 4 bases, with 12 bases sitting between them. Per germline, CDR1 MNHEY and CDR2 SVGAGI. CDR3 length: 13 residues. In nucleotides, the CDR3 is TGTGCCAGCAGCGGGGGGGCTCTCTATGGCTACACCTTC. This gives the protein CASSGGALYGYTF.

This chain joins TRBV30 and TRBJ1-2, with D tentatively TRBD1 (6 bases). The length of the CDR3 is 14 residues. CDR1 is GTSNPN and CDR2 is SVGIG in the germline V gene (reference sequence). V dropped 2 bases and J dropped 2 bases, with 12 bases sitting between them. The CDR3 region has the DNA TGTGCCTGGAGTTGGACAGTTCACAACTATGGCTACACCTTC. Its protein is CAWSWTVHNYGYTF.

The V gene is TRBV10-3, the J gene TRBJ1-6; the match to TRBD1 covers 7 bases. The CDR3 is 14 residues long. V dropped 6 bases and J dropped 5; count of bases not matched to a gene: 4. The germline gives CDR1 ENHRY, CDR2 SYGVKD. The CDR3 loop reads CAIRGQNNNSPLHF. The CDR3 DNA sequence: TGTGCCATCAGGGGACAGAACAATAATTCACCCCTCCACTTT.

This chain uses TRBV28 with TRBJ2-3; tentatively, D is TRBD1 (5 bases). Between the trimmed V and J ends, which lost 7 bases and 2 bases, there was a span of 16 bases. Germline CDR1 is MDHEN and CDR2 is SYDVKM. The CDR3 contains 15 residues. In nucleotides, the CDR3 is TGTGCCAGCAACCACAGGACACCCGCCACAGATACGCAGTATTTT. Translation gives CASNHRTPATDTQYF.

The chain couples TRBV6-5 to TRBJ1-2; TRBD1 matches 8 bases. The J segment lost 5 bases and the V segment lost 5 bases, leaving 7 bases of the junction unmatched. Germline-derived CDR1 and CDR2 are MNHEY and SVGAGI. The CDR3 has 14 residues. The CDR3 nucleotides are TGTGCCAGCAGTACGACAGGGGTAGGATATGGCTACACCTTC. Translation: CASSTTGVGYGYTF.

The gene calls are TRBV5-4 and TRBJ2-7, with TRBD2 identical over 11 bases. The CDR3 loop spans 16 amino acids. Germline V CDR1 and CDR2: SGHNT, YYREEE (reference sequence). The V and J ends lost 4 bases and 7 bases, in that order; junction bases with no gene match: 13. The CDR3 DNA is TGTGCCAGCAGCGCGGATGGGACTAGCGGTGCTCGGGAGCAGTACTTC. Residues: CASSADGTSGAREQYF.

This clone was detected only once. The rearrangement uses TRBV6-5 and TRBJ1-2, with D possibly matching TRBD1 (6 bases). The CDR3 is made up of 15 amino acids. V lost 10 bases and J 4 bases, leaving 22 bases between the germline ends. Germline V gene sequence: CDR1 MNHEY, CDR2 SVGAGI. This chain's CDR3 is CATVPSTTGRYGYTF. The CDR3 region has the DNA TGTGCCACCGTCCCAAGTACGACAGGACGCTATGGCTACACCTTC.

The J gene is TRBJ1-4, the V gene TRBV6-5, with D possibly being TRBD1 (6 bases). Trimming left V 5 bases short and J 5 bases short, with 12 bases between. CDR3 length equals 14 residues. CDR1 is MNHEY and CDR2 is SVGAGI in the germline V gene. The CDR3 here is CASSIDRSNEKLFF. Here the CDR3 DNA reads TGTGCCAGCAGTATTGACAGGAGCAATGAAAAACTGTTTTTT.

The chain has TRBV19 and TRBJ2-3; perhaps TRBD2 as D (7 bases). Germline values: CDR1 LNHDA, CDR2 SQIVND (reference sequence). The CDR3 sequence is 13 residues long. V was pared by 3 bases and J by 4 bases, with 8 bases between. The DNA of the CDR3 is TGTGCCAGTAGTATCGGGGGGCCAGATACGCAGTATTTT. The encoded protein is CASSIGGPDTQYF.

This chain connects TRBV7-2 to TRBJ2-5; D is uncertain. Germline V gene sequence: CDR1 SGHTA, CDR2 FQGNSA. CDR3 length equals 12 residues. V lost 4 bases to trimming and J lost 5 bases, with 8 bases between them. The CDR3 coding sequence is TGTGCCAGCAGCTCAAACTACGAGACCCAGTACTTC. As protein: CASSSNYETQYF.

The chain uses TRBV5-4 and TRBJ2-2; 9 nucleotides align to TRBD2. Trimming cost V 4 bases and J 2 bases; bases outside gene matches: 6. This CDR3 is built from 16 residues. Germline V gives CDR1 SGHNT, CDR2 YYREEE (reference sequence). CDR3: CASSPRLAVNTGELFF. In DNA, the CDR3 is TGTGCCAGCAGCCCCAGACTAGCGGTCAACACCGGGGAGCTGTTTTTT. Supplemented by reference TRBV5-4 and TRBJ2-2, the full variable domain reads ETGVTQSPTHLIKTRGQQVTLRCSSQSGHNTVSWYQQALGQGPQFIFQYYREEENGRGNFPPRFSGLQFPNYSSELNVNALELDDSALYLCASSPRLAVNTGELFFGEGSRLTVL.

This clone was seen more than once but under ten times. The genes are TRBV7-3 and TRBJ1-2; 8 positions agree with TRBD1. Germline CDR1 is SGHTA and CDR2 is FQGTGA. V shed 4 bases, J shed 8 bases, and the junction held 6 bases outside the gene matches. CDR3 length: 13 residues. The CDR3 DNA is TGTGCCAGCAGCTCACCGGACAGGGCGGGCTACACCTTC. It is translated as CASSSPDRAGYTF.